This paragraph covers one TCR beta chain sequence. Its recognized antigen is unknown. No base-level quality is on record; no much larger clone is a single base apart. Library preparation was by the immunoSEQ multiplex PCR assay. The study's processing was this. To diagnose cytomegalovirus status from the catalog of TCR beta chain sequences, a statistical classification framework was built. This is the immuneACCESS table as TCRdb keeps it, with only in-frame sequences that have V and J called. A part of the clones is gone; compared with another copy, unresolved V genes explain less than half, and the rest is unexplained. V, J and clone size are those of that table, while D and trimming were read from the DNA. The sample records 150,000 to 200,000 clones, approximately 81% of which are singletons. The biggest ten clones account for 15% to 20% of the sample. Between the V and J ends, shortened by 7 bases and 6 bases respectively, the junction contains 12 bases. There are 11 amino acids in the CDR3, from cysteine to phenylalanine inclusive. The only DNA kept is the CDR3, 33 bases in frame from the first base. The germline V gene provides CDR1 SQVTM and CDR2 ANQGSEA.

Donors formed part of the validation cohort, which comprised some 120 subjects and was distinct from the first cohort of under 800 subjects. This sample is drawn from a study of cytomegalovirus exposure and HLA in healthy donors (dated by TCRdb to about 2017). As for the study more broadly: According to a later analysis, one platform produced both the 110 or so validation repertoires and the 720 or so repertoires of the first cohort. The study aimed to test whether cataloging public T cell receptors could reveal signatures of past pathogen exposure. Along with the approximately 650-subject first cohort, a separate validation cohort of 120 different subjects was used. To predict cytomegalovirus infection status, the study combined high-throughput TCR immunosequencing, statistical association of individual TCRs with disease status, and machine learning. The paper's findings and limits, for the study overall: In vitro tests confirmed that a few of the cytomegalovirus-associated TCR beta chains recognize cytomegalovirus antigens. It was suggested by the authors that the approach could potentially be generalized to other disease states and immunological phenotypes. Cytomegalovirus status was reported to be diagnosed by the classifier with high specificity and sensitivity in both the original and validation cohorts. In a later analysis, TCRs clustered in the first cohort were found to also tend to co-occur in the roughly 120 validation repertoires, with over 90% of cluster scores above 0. Most TCR sequences were observed very rarely across donors, whereas some public TCRs were present in many individuals. In the study, some 180 TCR beta chains were listed as associated with cytomegalovirus. The validation cohort had no HLA typing available for a later analysis, so co-occurrence within that cohort was assessed over all 120 or so repertoires.

The specimen sequenced was PBMCs. This sequence uses TRBV29-1 and TRBJ1-2, with no confidently assigned D gene. The receptor was derived from a man aged 18 to 30 in good health and CMV-seropositive. The CDR3 protein is CSAVREDGYTF. The DNA reads TGCAGCGCCGTTAGGGAGGATGGCTACACCTTC. The CDR3 plus the reference TRBV29-1 and TRBJ1-2 genes for the other parts give the full variable domain: SAVISQKPSRDICQRGTSLTIQCQVDSQVTMMFWYRQQPGQSLTLIATANQGSEATYESGFVIDKFPISRPNLTFSTLTVSNMSPEDSSIYLCSAVREDGYTFGSGTRLTVV.